A selection of T cell receptor beta chains follows, all from one sample in a study of beta chain features in type 1 diabetes. Sequencing was performed with immunoSEQ multiplex PCR; in TCRdb, only in-frame clones are kept and a portion is missing. The sample consists of about 170,000 clones, 7.8% of them appearing once. Material: central memory CD4+ T cells from blood. The receptors come from a woman aged 35 to 49 with type 1 diabetes. Both conserved end residues are part of each CDR3. The order of the fields is V gene, J gene, clone size, D gene, CDR3 protein, CDR3 DNA. The D gene is left open where the match is weak. Some rows have no size entry. The others give once, few or many, or a class for an expanded clone.

V gene: TRBV5-1
J gene: TRBJ2-7
clone size: many
D gene: .
CDR3 protein: CASSTQYEQYF
CDR3 DNA: TGCGCCAGCAGCACACAATACGAGCAGTACTTC

V gene: TRBV23-1
J gene: TRBJ1-2
clone size: many
D gene: .
CDR3 protein: CASSQSKAPPTGGYTF
CDR3 DNA: TGCGCCAGCAGTCAATCGAAGGCACCTCCTACGGGTGGCTACACCTTC

V gene: TRBV2
J gene: TRBJ1-5
clone size: .
D gene: .
CDR3 protein: CASSPEGSNQPQHF
CDR3 DNA: TGTGCCAGCAGTCCGGAGGGTAGCAATCAGCCCCAGCATTTT

V gene: TRBV6-1
J gene: TRBJ2-5
clone size: many
D gene: .
CDR3 protein: CASSEAAGKETQYF
CDR3 DNA: TGTGCCAGCAGTGAAGCTGCAGGGAAGGAGACCCAGTACTTC

V gene: TRBV5-1
J gene: TRBJ1-4
clone size: few
D gene: .
CDR3 protein: CASSLDRPPNEKLFF
CDR3 DNA: TGCGCCAGCAGCTTGGACAGACCTCCTAATGAAAAACTGTTTTTT

V gene: TRBV5-6
J gene: TRBJ2-2
clone size: .
D gene: .
CDR3 protein: CASSPWTATGELFF
CDR3 DNA: TGTGCCAGCAGCCCATGGACAGCCACCGGGGAGCTGTTTTTT

V gene: TRBV11-2
J gene: TRBJ2-3
clone size: .
D gene: TRBD2
CDR3 protein: CASSLASLAGADTQYF
CDR3 DNA: TGTGCCAGCAGCTTAGCGAGTCTAGCGGGAGCGGATACGCAGTATTTT

V gene: TRBV29-1
J gene: TRBJ1-1
clone size: few
D gene: TRBD1
CDR3 protein: CSVRGDRTGDTEAFF
CDR3 DNA: TGCAGCGTTAGGGGCGATCGGACAGGGGACACTGAAGCTTTCTTT

V gene: TRBV28
J gene: TRBJ1-4
clone size: .
D gene: .
CDR3 protein: CASSSAGGVEKLFF
CDR3 DNA: TGTGCCAGCAGTTCCGCCGGGGGGGTTGAAAAACTGTTTTTT

V gene: TRBV30
J gene: TRBJ1-2
clone size: .
D gene: .
CDR3 protein: CAWNEGAYGYTF
CDR3 DNA: TGTGCCTGGAACGAAGGGGCCTATGGCTACACCTTC

V gene: TRBV30
J gene: TRBJ1-2
clone size: .
D gene: .
CDR3 protein: CAWEGGKRNYGYTF
CDR3 DNA: TGTGCCTGGGAGGGGGGGAAGCGTAACTATGGCTACACCTTC

V gene: TRBV30
J gene: TRBJ2-1
clone size: many
D gene: TRBD2
CDR3 protein: CAWSPTSGTYNEQFF
CDR3 DNA: TGTGCCTGGAGTCCTACTAGCGGTACCTACAATGAGCAGTTCTTC

V gene: TRBV7-3
J gene: TRBJ1-2
clone size: .
D gene: TRBD1
CDR3 protein: CASSLRDSGYGYTF
CDR3 DNA: TGTGCCAGCAGCTTAAGGGACAGTGGCTATGGCTACACCTTC

V gene: TRBV6-6
J gene: TRBJ1-5
clone size: .
D gene: .
CDR3 protein: CASSYGGKGQPQHF
CDR3 DNA: TGTGCCAGCAGTTACGGGGGGAAAGGACAGCCCCAGCATTTT

V gene: TRBV20-1
J gene: TRBJ1-1
clone size: .
D gene: .
CDR3 protein: CSVDLNTEAFF
CDR3 DNA: TGCAGTGTAGATTTGAACACTGAAGCTTTCTTT

V gene: TRBV6-5
J gene: TRBJ2-7
clone size: few
D gene: .
CDR3 protein: CASNNGGYEQYF
CDR3 DNA: TGTGCCAGCAACAACGGGGGCTACGAGCAGTACTTC

V gene: TRBV28
J gene: TRBJ2-1
clone size: few
D gene: .
CDR3 protein: CASSLTVPNEQFF
CDR3 DNA: TGTGCCAGCAGTTTAACAGTCCCCAATGAGCAGTTCTTC

V gene: TRBV9
J gene: TRBJ2-7
clone size: few
D gene: TRBD2
CDR3 protein: CASSPLGLADYEQYF
CDR3 DNA: TGTGCCAGCAGCCCCTTGGGACTAGCGGACTACGAGCAGTACTTC

V gene: TRBV5-4
J gene: TRBJ2-1
clone size: few
D gene: TRBD1
CDR3 protein: CASSLARGPNEQFF
CDR3 DNA: TGTGCCAGCAGCTTGGCGAGGGGGCCGAATGAGCAGTTCTTC

V gene: TRBV7-8
J gene: TRBJ1-5
clone size: .
D gene: TRBD1
CDR3 protein: CASSEQGVGNQPQHF
CDR3 DNA: TGTGCCAGCAGCGAACAGGGGGTGGGCAATCAGCCCCAGCATTTT

V gene: TRBV29-1
J gene: TRBJ2-1
clone size: few
D gene: TRBD2
CDR3 protein: CSADPASSGGVEEQFF
CDR3 DNA: TGCAGCGCTGACCCGGCGAGTAGCGGGGGGGTTGAGGAGCAGTTCTTC

V gene: TRBV5-1
J gene: TRBJ2-1
clone size: few
D gene: .
CDR3 protein: CASSADMTPYNEQFF
CDR3 DNA: TGCGCCAGCAGCGCGGACATGACTCCTTACAATGAGCAGTTCTTC

V gene: TRBV28
J gene: TRBJ2-3
clone size: .
D gene: .
CDR3 protein: CASSSTILAPRTDTQYF
CDR3 DNA: TGTGCCAGCAGTTCCACGATACTAGCACCTCGCACAGATACGCAGTATTTT

V gene: TRBV18
J gene: TRBJ1-1
clone size: few
D gene: .
CDR3 protein: CASSPQGDTEAFF
CDR3 DNA: TGTGCCAGCTCACCACAAGGGGACACTGAAGCTTTCTTT

V gene: TRBV6-4
J gene: TRBJ2-1
clone size: .
D gene: .
CDR3 protein: CASSRYSRGASYNEQFF
CDR3 DNA: TGTGCCAGCAGCCGGTATTCCAGGGGAGCCTCCTACAATGAGCAGTTCTTC

V gene: TRBV23-1
J gene: TRBJ1-3
clone size: many
D gene: .
CDR3 protein: CASSQRDTSFPSGNTIYF
CDR3 DNA: TGCGCCAGCAGTCAACGGGACACCTCCTTCCCCTCTGGAAACACCATATATTTT

V gene: TRBV11-2
J gene: TRBJ2-5
clone size: few
D gene: .
CDR3 protein: CASSLGQSSPQETQYF
CDR3 DNA: TGTGCCAGCAGCCTGGGACAATCTTCGCCCCAAGAGACCCAGTACTTC

V gene: TRBV28
J gene: TRBJ2-2
clone size: .
D gene: .
CDR3 protein: CASSARTQLNTGELFF
CDR3 DNA: TGTGCCAGCAGTGCCCGGACTCAATTGAACACCGGGGAGCTGTTTTTT

V gene: TRBV2
J gene: TRBJ2-5
clone size: few
D gene: .
CDR3 protein: CASTTQETQYF
CDR3 DNA: TGTGCCAGCACAACTCAAGAGACCCAGTACTTC

V gene: TRBV6-5
J gene: TRBJ1-1
clone size: .
D gene: .
CDR3 protein: CASSYRGGEAFF
CDR3 DNA: TGTGCCAGCAGTTACAGGGGCGGTGAAGCTTTCTTT

V gene: TRBV9
J gene: TRBJ2-3
clone size: few
D gene: .
CDR3 protein: CASSVVSSTDTQYF
CDR3 DNA: TGTGCCAGCAGCGTAGTGTCCTCCACAGATACGCAGTATTTT

V gene: TRBV7-6
J gene: TRBJ1-1
clone size: .
D gene: .
CDR3 protein: CASSQMTDTEAFF
CDR3 DNA: TGTGCCAGCAGCCAAATGACAGACACTGAAGCTTTCTTT